Listed here are 27 T cell receptor beta chains from one sample, sequenced in a study of CXCR3-negative and CXCR3-positive naive CD8 T cells. Via 5' RACE with UMI labels, TRB cDNA libraries were prepared. TCRdb reanalyzed the 5' RACE reads and collapses them to one entry per CDR3 protein, without DNA. The sample spans around 24,000 distinct CDR3 sequences; the ten largest clones claim less than 5%. The sequenced material came from naive CXCR3- CD8+ T cells from blood. Indicated subset: CD45RO-CCR7+CD27+CD95- naive CD8+ T cells lacking CXCR3 (TNR3-). The receptors here all came from a human donor in good health. Some clones in this sample may be carry-over from other donors' samples.

The J gene is TRBJ2-2, the V gene TRBV28. The CDR3 runs to 15 residues. Per germline, CDR1 MDHEN and CDR2 SYDVKM. The CDR3: CASSLRGRRTGELFF.

The chain has TRBV20-1 and TRBJ1-5. Germline loops: CDR1 DFQATT, CDR2 SNEGSKA (reference sequence). This CDR3 contains 15 residues. CDR3 region: CSAREAGRSNQPQHF.

The CDR3 sequence is CASSLDGGAFLDTQYF. V usage is TRBV5-1 and J usage is TRBJ2-3; TCRdb reports TRBD2, a call that lacks DNA to check it against. Germline lookup yields CDR1 SGHRS and CDR2 YFSETQ. The CDR3 spans 16 residues.

CDR3 sequence reads: CASSLMDSSYEQYF. This chain connects TRBV5-6 to TRBJ2-7. The CDR3 spans 14 residues. The V gene's germline CDR1 is SGHDT and CDR2 YYEEEE.

J is TRBJ2-1 and V is TRBV6-1; the TCRdb call, TRBD1, lacks DNA for checking. The CDR3 contains 12 residues. The germline V gene encodes CDR1 MNHNS and CDR2 SASEGT. The CDR3 reads CTSGLAYNEQFF.

V gene TRBV4-3 combines with J gene TRBJ2-1; TCRdb's D gene call, TRBD1, goes unchecked for lack of DNA. CDR1 and CDR2 (germline): LGHNA, YSLEER. The CDR3 runs 15 residues. CDR3 sequence: CASSRGESSYNEQFF.

The gene calls are TRBV30 and TRBJ2-1. The CDR3 extends over 15 amino acids. From germline, CDR1 is GTSNPN and CDR2 SVGIG (reference sequence). The CDR3 region is CAWTDTQSSYNEQFF.

This chain uses TRBV9 with TRBJ2-1; TCRdb picks TRBD1, but there is no DNA to check that call. Germline CDR1 reads SGDLS; CDR2 reads YYNGEE. The CDR3 runs 13 residues. CDR3 in amino acids: CASTQGAVNEQFF. Variable domain in full (rest from reference TRBV9 and TRBJ2-1): DSGVTQTPKHLITATGQRVTLRCSPRSGDLSVYWYQQSLDQGLQFLIQYYNGEERAKGNILERFSAQQFPDLHSELNLSSLELGDSALYFCASTQGAVNEQFFGPGTRLTVL.

The chain recombines TRBV5-1 with TRBJ2-7. CDR1 and CDR2 from the germline V gene are SGHRS and YFSETQ. The length of the CDR3 is 16 residues. This CDR3 reads CASSLELSSRAGEQYF.

The chain employs TRBV29-1 and TRBJ2-7. CDR1 SQVTM and CDR2 ANQGSEA come from the germline V gene. This CDR3 is built from 12 residues. The CDR3 spells CSVEDYPYEQYF.

The V call is TRBV14, the J call TRBJ2-3. CDR1 SGHDN and CDR2 FVKESK come from the germline V gene. The CDR3 has 14 amino acids. CDR3 sequence reads: CASSQDLLSDTQYF.

The chain recombines TRBV7-6 with TRBJ2-7. The CDR3 extends over 14 amino acids. Looked up from germline, CDR1 is SGHVS and CDR2 is FNYEAQ. The CDR3 sequence is CASSLAGGAYEQYF. Full variable domain (rest looked up from reference TRBV7-6 and TRBJ2-7): GAGVSQSPRYKVTKRGQDVALRCDPISGHVSLYWYRQALGQGPEFLTYFNYEAQQDKSGLPNDRFSAERPEGSISTLTIQRTEQRDSAMYRCASSLAGGAYEQYFGPGTRLTVT.

The chain is built from TRBV7-3 and TRBJ1-2; without DNA, the TCRdb call of TRBD1 cannot be checked. The V gene's germline CDR1 is SGHTA and CDR2 FQGTGA. This CDR3 contains 16 residues. The CDR3: CASSPNPTGLDYGYTF. Using reference TRBV7-3 and TRBJ1-2 for the parts outside the CDR3, the full variable domain is GAGVSQTPSNKVTEKGKYVELRCDPISGHTALYWYRQSLGQGPEFLIYFQGTGAADDSGLPNDRFFAVRPEGSVSTLKIQRTERGDSAVYLCASSPNPTGLDYGYTFGSGTRLTVV.

V and J are TRBV6-4 and TRBJ2-1; TCRdb indicates TRBD1, and absent DNA this call remains unverified. The germline CDR1 and CDR2 sequences are MRHNA and SNTAGT. This CDR3 contains 14 residues. This chain's CDR3 is CASSDGGEYNEQFF.

The chain joins TRBV7-2 to TRBJ2-2; as DNA is missing, the TRBD2 call by TCRdb cannot be tested. The CDR3 extends over 16 amino acids. Germline CDR1 and CDR2: SGHTA and FQGNSA. CDR3 in amino acids: CASSLAGLAWPGELFF.

The chain is built from TRBV20-1 and TRBJ2-1; the D call of TRBD1 rests on TCRdb alone, since no DNA is present to check it. CDR3 length: 14 amino acids. Germline V CDR1 and CDR2: DFQATT, SNEGSKA (reference sequence). CDR3 sequence reads: CSAAPGQGANEQFF.

The chain employs TRBV27 and TRBJ1-5; lacking DNA, the TRBD1 call made by TCRdb goes unchecked. Germline values: CDR1 MNHEY, CDR2 SMNVEV (reference sequence). There are 16 residues in the CDR3. CDR3 protein: CASRPGTLHSNQPQHF.

This chain connects TRBV29-1 to TRBJ2-2. This CDR3 is built from 13 residues. Looked up from germline, CDR1 is SQVTM and CDR2 is ANQGSEA. The CDR3 spells CSGFVPNTGELFF.

The V gene is TRBV13, the J gene TRBJ2-3; the D gene TCRdb calls, TRBD1, cannot be checked with no DNA. CDR1 is PRHDT and CDR2 is FYEKMQ in the germline V gene (reference sequence). CDR3 length: 12 residues. The CDR3 region is CASSPGTDTQYF.

CDR3 sequence: CSARGVTHSYNEQFF. This chain joins TRBV20-1 and TRBJ2-1. Germline V CDR1 and CDR2: DFQATT, SNEGSKA (reference sequence). The CDR3 extends over 15 amino acids.

CDR3 loop: CSVELATGMTNTGELFF. This chain connects TRBV29-1 to TRBJ2-2; the TCRdb call, TRBD1, lacks DNA for checking. Germline loops: CDR1 SQVTM, CDR2 ANQGSEA. This CDR3 spans 17 amino acids.

The rearrangement joins TRBV5-1 to TRBJ2-1. The CDR3 runs 15 residues. Germline CDR1 is SGHRS and CDR2 is YFSETQ. This chain's CDR3 is CASSLGSGLYNEQFF.

The chain is built from TRBV5-1 and TRBJ1-1; TCRdb's D call of TRBD1 is untestable without DNA. The CDR3 has 12 residues. Germline V gene lookup returns CDR1 SGHRS and CDR2 YFSETQ. CDR3 protein: CASSLTGTEAFF.

The chain uses TRBV28 and TRBJ2-5. Germline loops: CDR1 MDHEN, CDR2 SYDVKM. The CDR3 runs 14 residues. CDR3 region: CASSLAWTQETQYF.

The CDR3 here is CASSGTGLYNEKLFF. The genes are TRBV9 and TRBJ1-4; TCRdb's D call of TRBD1 is untestable without DNA. The germline V gene has CDR1 SGDLS and CDR2 YYNGEE. The CDR3 consists of 15 residues. Complete variable domain (other parts from reference TRBV9 and TRBJ1-4): DSGVTQTPKHLITATGQRVTLRCSPRSGDLSVYWYQQSLDQGLQFLIQYYNGEERAKGNILERFSAQQFPDLHSELNLSSLELGDSALYFCASSGTGLYNEKLFFGSGTQLSVL.

This CDR3 is CASQDRGNEQYF. The gene calls are TRBV2 and TRBJ2-7; checking the TCRdb D call of TRBD1 is not possible without DNA. The length of the CDR3 is 12 residues. Germline V lookup: CDR1 SNHLY, CDR2 FYNNEI.

The chain is built from TRBV28 and TRBJ2-7; TCRdb selects TRBD1, and the lack of DNA leaves this call unchecked. The CDR3 consists of 13 residues. Germline assignment: CDR1 MDHEN and CDR2 SYDVKM. The CDR3 protein is CASSRRGFYEQYF.